The 7 T cell receptor beta chains presented below share a single source sample, sequenced in a study of T cell responses to AZD1222 COVID-19 vaccine. Method: immunoSEQ multiplex PCR; TCRdb's copy keeps in-frame clones and lacks some. The sample comprises about 150,000 clones, 80% to 90% of which are singletons, and more than 7% rests with the top ten. Sample: peripheral blood, taken on day 0 of AZD1222 vaccination. These receptors all come from an adult in good health.

The chain links TRBV6-1 to TRBJ2-2; 13 bases fit TRBD2. This CDR3 is 17 amino acids long. Per the germline V gene, CDR1 is MNHNS and CDR2 is SASEGT. V lost 4 bases and J lost 5; bases outside the gene matches: 7. The CDR3 sequence: CASSGRTSGSGTGELFF. For the CDR3, the DNA is TGTGCCAGCAGTGGGCGGACTAGCGGGAGTGGAACCGGGGAGCTGTTTTTT.

The chain recombines TRBV21-1 with TRBJ2-7; TRBD2, the D gene given by the table, was not confirmed from the DNA. TRBV21-1 is tagged as a pseudogene. The CDR3 extends over 12 amino acids. The CDR3 here is CASMESSYEQYF. The CDR3 region has the DNA TGTGCCAGCATGGAGAGCTCCTACGAGCAGTACTTC.

The chain is built from TRBV11-2 and TRBJ2-7, with 10 nucleotides matching TRBD2. V gave up 4 bases and J gave up 7 bases; unmatched junction bases: 10. The length of the CDR3 is 15 residues. Germline-derived CDR1 and CDR2 are SGHAT and FQNNGV. This chain's CDR3 is CASSSLLAGEREQYF. CDR3 DNA sequence: TGTGCCAGCAGCTCACTCCTAGCGGGAGAGCGGGAGCAGTACTTC.

J is TRBJ2-5 and V is TRBV11-2, with D perhaps TRBD1 or TRBD2 (5 bases each). CDR3 size: 12 residues. The V and J ends lost 7 bases and 2 bases respectively, with 8 bases between them. Per germline, CDR1 SGHAT and CDR2 FQNNGV. DNA for the CDR3: TGTGCCAGCACGAGGGGACAAGAGACCCAGTACTTC. It codes for CASTRGQETQYF.

This clone was counted once. The chain couples TRBV3-1 (or the pseudogene TRBV3-2) to TRBJ2-5; D is uncertain. Trimming left V 1 base short and J 0 bases short, with 9 bases between. This CDR3 is 15 amino acids long. Germline assignment: CDR1 LGHDT and CDR2 YNNKEL (reference sequence). The CDR3 here is CASSQGSEYQETQYF. CDR3 DNA sequence: TGTGCCAGCAGCCAAGGGTCGGAGTACCAAGAGACCCAGTACTTC.

The rearrangement uses TRBV29-1 and TRBJ1-3; a possible D gene is TRBD1 (6 bases). Germline V gene lookup returns CDR1 SQVTM and CDR2 ANQGSEA. This CDR3 contains 14 residues. V gave up 0 bases and J gave up 8 bases, with 14 bases separating them. The CDR3 DNA reads TGCAGCGTTGAAGATGGGGGCAGGGTTGACACCATATATTTT. It codes for CSVEDGGRVDTIYF.

The CDR3 bases are TGTGCCAGCAGCCAAGCGACAGGGGGCTTTACACCCCTCCACTTT. This sequence encodes CASSQATGGFTPLHF. The rearrangement uses TRBV4-2 and TRBJ1-6; TRBD1 agrees at 10 bases. The CDR3 sequence is 15 residues long. J lost 11 bases, V lost 1 base, and 5 bases had no gene match. Germline V gives CDR1 LGHNA, CDR2 YNFKEQ.